This T cell receptor beta chain emerged from a study of chemoradiotherapy in HPV16-positive cancers. Study-level results: In HPV16-positive patients, HPV-responsive T-cell expansion tracked better recurrence-free survival. Only a couple of HPV16-positive patients supplied the functional HPV-specificity definition. Candidate HPV-specific clones and E7-related TCR motifs grew in tumor during treatment.

CDR3 length: 13 residues. CDR1 is SGHTA and CDR2 is FQGNSA in the germline V gene. V lost 0 bases, J lost 4 bases, and 6 bases lay in between. Concerning this clone itself: The target antigen is unknown.

Repeated repertoire sampling spanned the course of chemoradiotherapy. Sequencing was performed with immunoSEQ multiplex PCR; in TCRdb, only in-frame clones are kept and a portion is missing. The sample includes a few thousand clones, 65% to 80% of them seen just once. The receptor was derived from a human donor with HPV-associated anogenital cancer. This chain uses TRBV7-2 with TRBJ2-5; no reliable D call. This sample was taken from a patient who underwent chemoradiotherapy. This CDR3 is CASSLAGGETQYF. Here the CDR3 DNA reads TGTGCCAGCAGCTTAGCGGGCGGAGAGACCCAGTACTTC.